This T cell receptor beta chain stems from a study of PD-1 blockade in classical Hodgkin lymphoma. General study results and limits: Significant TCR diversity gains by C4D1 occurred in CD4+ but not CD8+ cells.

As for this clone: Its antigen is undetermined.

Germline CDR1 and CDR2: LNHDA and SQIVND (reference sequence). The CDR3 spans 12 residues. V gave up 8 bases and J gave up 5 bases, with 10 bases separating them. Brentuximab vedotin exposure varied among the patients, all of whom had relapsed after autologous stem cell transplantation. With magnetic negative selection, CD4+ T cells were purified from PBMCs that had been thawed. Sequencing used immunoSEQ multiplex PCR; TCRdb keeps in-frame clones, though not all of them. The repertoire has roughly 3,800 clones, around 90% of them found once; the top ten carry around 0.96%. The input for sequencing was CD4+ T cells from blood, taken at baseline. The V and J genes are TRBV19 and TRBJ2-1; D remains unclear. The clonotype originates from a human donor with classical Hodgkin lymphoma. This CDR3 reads CASSAAHNEQFF. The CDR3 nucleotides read TGTGCCAGTTCGGCGGCCCACAATGAGCAGTTCTTC.